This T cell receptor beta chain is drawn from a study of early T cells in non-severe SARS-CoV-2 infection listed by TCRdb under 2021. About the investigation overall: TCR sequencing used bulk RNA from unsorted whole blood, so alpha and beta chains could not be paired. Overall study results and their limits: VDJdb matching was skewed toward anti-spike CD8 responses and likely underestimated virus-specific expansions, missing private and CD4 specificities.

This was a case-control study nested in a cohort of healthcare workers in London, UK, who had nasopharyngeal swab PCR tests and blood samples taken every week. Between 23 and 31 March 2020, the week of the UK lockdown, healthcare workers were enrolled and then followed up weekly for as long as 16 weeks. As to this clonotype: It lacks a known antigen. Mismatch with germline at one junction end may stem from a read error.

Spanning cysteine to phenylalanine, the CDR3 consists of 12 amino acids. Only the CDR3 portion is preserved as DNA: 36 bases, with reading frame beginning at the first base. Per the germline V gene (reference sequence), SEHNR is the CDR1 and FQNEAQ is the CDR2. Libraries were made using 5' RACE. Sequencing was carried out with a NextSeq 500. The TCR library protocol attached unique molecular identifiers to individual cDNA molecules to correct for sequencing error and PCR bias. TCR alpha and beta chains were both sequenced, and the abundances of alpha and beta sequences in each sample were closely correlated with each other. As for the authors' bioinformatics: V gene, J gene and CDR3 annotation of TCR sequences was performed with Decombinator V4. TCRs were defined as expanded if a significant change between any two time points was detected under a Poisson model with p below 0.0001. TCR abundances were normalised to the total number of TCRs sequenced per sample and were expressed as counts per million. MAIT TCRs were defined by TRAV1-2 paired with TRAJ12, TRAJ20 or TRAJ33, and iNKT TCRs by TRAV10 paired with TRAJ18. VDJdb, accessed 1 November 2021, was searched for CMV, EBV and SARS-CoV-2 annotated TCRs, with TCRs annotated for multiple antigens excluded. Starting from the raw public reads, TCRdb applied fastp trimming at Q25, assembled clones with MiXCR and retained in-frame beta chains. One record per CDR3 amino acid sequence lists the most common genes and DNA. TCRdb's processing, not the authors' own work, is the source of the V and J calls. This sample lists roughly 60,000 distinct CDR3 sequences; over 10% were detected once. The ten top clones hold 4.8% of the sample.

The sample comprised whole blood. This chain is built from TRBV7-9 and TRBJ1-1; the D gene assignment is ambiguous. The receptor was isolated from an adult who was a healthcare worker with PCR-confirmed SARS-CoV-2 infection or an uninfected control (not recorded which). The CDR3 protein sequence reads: CASTELRAEVFF. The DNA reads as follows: TGTGCCAGCACCGAACTGAGAGCCGAAGTTTTCTTT.